The entry below gives a single TCR beta chain sequence along with its context. Profiling relied on immunoSEQ multiplex PCR, and the TCRdb table lists in-frame clones only, not all of them. The profile shows 39,000 or so clones, more than 85% of them singletons. The CDR3 is made up of 14 amino acids. V was clipped by 0 bases and J by 0 bases, with 8 bases between them. The germline gives CDR1 GTSNPN, CDR2 SVGIG (reference sequence). The data derive from a study of T cell changes during pregnancy in multiple sclerosis. The starting material was CD8+ T cells from peripheral blood mononuclear cells, obtained after pregnancy. The chain combines TRBV30 with TRBJ1-1; D call uncertain. The receptor comes from a female donor with multiple sclerosis, enrolled in a pregnancy study. Here the CDR3 reads CAWSVPEMNTEAFF. The CDR3 DNA sequence: TGTGCCTGGAGTGTACCCGAGATGAACACTGAAGCTTTCTTT.